A selection of T cell receptor beta chains follows, all from one sample in a study of regulatory T cells in long-lasting Graves disease. MiXCR was run by TCRdb on the multiplex PCR reads, yielding one entry per CDR3 protein. The repertoire consists of 600,000 to 850,000 distinct CDR3 sequences, with roughly 30% occurring once and the leading ten covering about two fifths. The source was peripheral blood mononuclear cells (PBMCs), collected when the disease was refractory, from a patient treated with antithyroid drugs. The receptors here all came from a female donor with Graves disease. The CDR3 runs from the conserved cysteine through the conserved F or W. A D gene is named only where the DNA matches it firmly. The listing skips clone size in some rows; elsewhere it reads once, few, many or a size class.

J: TRBJ2-7; size: -; V: TRBV6-1; D: -; DNA: TGTGCCAGCAGCTTTTTCTCCCTCGAGCAGTACTTC; CDR3: CASSFFSLEQYF
J: TRBJ1-1; size: many; V: TRBV2; D: -; DNA: TGTGCCAGCAGTGATACCTTTTCGAGGACGACTGAAGCTTTCTTT; CDR3: CASSDTFSRTTEAFF
J: TRBJ1-6; size: -; V: TRBV27; D: -; DNA: TGTGCCAGCAGTCTACAGGGCTTCTATAATTCACCCCTCCACTTT; CDR3: CASSLQGFYNSPLHF
J: TRBJ1-4; size: few; V: TRBV6-5; D: -; DNA: TGTGCCAGCAGTTACCGAGAGGCAACTAATGAAAAACTGTTTTTT; CDR3: CASSYREATNEKLFF
J: TRBJ1-1; size: -; V: TRBV10-3; D: TRBD1; DNA: TGTGCCATCAGAGACCACTCAGACAGGGGGCGAGGAGCTTTCTTT; CDR3: CAIRDHSDRGRGAFF
J: TRBJ1-2; size: -; V: TRBV13; D: TRBD1; DNA: TGTGCCAGCAGCTTAGGCGGGACAGTCTATGGCTACACCTTC; CDR3: CASSLGGTVYGYTF
J: TRBJ2-7; size: few; V: TRBV20-1; D: TRBD2; DNA: TGCAGTGCTCTACGGACTAGCGGCTCCTACGAGCAGTACTTC; CDR3: CSALRTSGSYEQYF
J: TRBJ2-7; size: few; V: TRBV27; D: -; DNA: TGTGCCAGCAGTTTGATTGGAAACGAGCAGTACTTC; CDR3: CASSLIGNEQYF
J: TRBJ1-4; size: -; V: TRBV6-1; D: TRBD1; DNA: TGTGCCAACCGGGACAGGGGGCGCGAGAATGAAAAACTGTTTTTT; CDR3: CANRDRGRENEKLFF
J: TRBJ2-7; size: -; V: TRBV6-5; D: -; DNA: TGTGCCAGCAGTTACTCGTGGGGAGCCCTCTACGAGCAGTACTTC; CDR3: CASSYSWGALYEQYF
J: TRBJ1-1; size: few; V: TRBV29-1; D: -; DNA: TGCAGCGTTGAGGACACTGAAGCTTTCTTT; CDR3: CSVEDTEAFF
J: TRBJ2-7; size: -; V: TRBV20-1; D: TRBD2; DNA: TGCAGTGCTAGCGACGCGGGAGAGTCCTACGAGCAGTACTTC; CDR3: CSASDAGESYEQYF
J: TRBJ1-1; size: many; V: TRBV7-9; D: -; DNA: TGTGCCAGCAGCTTAGGCGTACAGGGAGAAACTGAAGCTTTCTTT; CDR3: CASSLGVQGETEAFF
J: TRBJ1-1; size: once; V: TRBV10-3; D: -; DNA: TGTGCCATCAGTGACTCCTTTCCGGGCAACACTGAAGCTTTCTTT; CDR3: CAISDSFPGNTEAFF
J: TRBJ1-5; size: few; V: TRBV28; D: -; DNA: TGTGCCAGCAGCCGACGGCAAAATCAGCCCCAGCATTTT; CDR3: CASSRRQNQPQHF
J: TRBJ2-1; size: -; V: TRBV7-3; D: TRBD2; DNA: TGTGCCAGCAGATCAGCGGGAGGGCCAGTCAGTGAGCAGTTCTTC; CDR3: CASRSAGGPVSEQFF
J: TRBJ2-7; size: -; V: TRBV30; D: -; DNA: TGTGCCTGGAGTGCCCGGGAGGAGCAGTACTTC; CDR3: CAWSAREEQYF
J: TRBJ2-1; size: -; V: TRBV12-5; D: -; DNA: TGTGCTAGTGCCCAGGGTTACTCCCCCTTGGATGAGCAGTTCTTC; CDR3: CASAQGYSPLDEQFF
J: TRBJ1-1; size: -; V: TRBV19; D: TRBD1; DNA: TGTGCCAGTAGTGTCCGTTCAGGGGGCTACGGCACTGAAGCTTTCTTT; CDR3: CASSVRSGGYGTEAFF
J: TRBJ1-1; size: many; V: TRBV27; D: -; DNA: TGTGCCAGCAGTGCGACAGACCTGAACACTGAAGCTTTCTTT; CDR3: CASSATDLNTEAFF
J: TRBJ1-1; size: -; V: TRBV6-1; D: TRBD1; DNA: TGTGCCAGCAGCGTATCCCAGGGGGCCGGCACTGAAGCTTTCTTT; CDR3: CASSVSQGAGTEAFF
J: TRBJ2-3; size: -; V: TRBV29-1; D: -; DNA: TGCAGCGTTGATGAGAAGCGGACAGATACGCAGTATTTT; CDR3: CSVDEKRTDTQYF
J: TRBJ2-5; size: -; V: TRBV6-1; D: TRBD1; DNA: TGTGCCAGCAGGACGACAGGGCTATCAGAGACCCAGTACTTC; CDR3: CASRTTGLSETQYF
J: TRBJ1-2; size: -; V: TRBV29-1; D: TRBD1; DNA: TGCAGCGTTCCGGCAGGGGGCTATGGCTACACCTTC; CDR3: CSVPAGGYGYTF
J: TRBJ1-2; size: few; V: TRBV5-1; D: -; DNA: TGCGCCAGCAGCTTGGCCGAGGGGACCCCCGAAGATGGCTACACCTTC; CDR3: CASSLAEGTPEDGYTF
J: TRBJ2-7; size: few; V: TRBV6-5; D: -; DNA: TGTGCCAGCAGTTACTCGGGCGCCTCCTACGAGCAGTACTTC; CDR3: CASSYSGASYEQYF
J: TRBJ1-1; size: -; V: TRBV7-9; D: -; DNA: TGTGCCAGCAGCTTTTGGGGACCGGTAGGACGGACTGAAGCTTTCTTT; CDR3: CASSFWGPVGRTEAFF
J: TRBJ2-7; size: -; V: TRBV14; D: -; DNA: TGTGCCAGCGGGGGCCCGGGAATCCACGAGCAGTACTTC; CDR3: CASGGPGIHEQYF
J: TRBJ1-5; size: many; V: TRBV12-3/TRBV12-4; D: -; DNA: TGTGCCAGCTCAGGGTTTAGGCATCAGCCCCAGCATTTT; CDR3: CASSGFRHQPQHF
J: TRBJ1-1; size: -; V: TRBV12-3/TRBV12-4; D: -; DNA: TGTGCCAGCAGCTACTGGCCGGGGGCGCGGACTGAAGCTTTCTTT; CDR3: CASSYWPGARTEAFF
J: TRBJ2-5; size: -; V: TRBV10-3; D: -; DNA: TGTGCCATCAGTGAGGGGGTCGGGACAAAGAAGCCAGAGACCCAGTACTTC; CDR3: CAISEGVGTKKPETQYF
J: TRBJ1-6; size: -; V: TRBV5-1; D: -; DNA: TGCGCCAGCAGCTTGGCCGCGACAGCCCCGAATTCACCCCTCCACTTT; CDR3: CASSLAATAPNSPLHF
J: TRBJ2-1; size: many; V: TRBV2; D: TRBD2; DNA: TGTGCCAGCGGGGGTCTAGCGGAATACAATGAGCAGTTCTTC; CDR3: CASGGLAEYNEQFF
J: TRBJ2-2; size: -; V: TRBV28; D: -; DNA: TGTGCCAGCAGTCCCCCCGGTAGAACCCACACCGGGGAGCTGTTTTTT; CDR3: CASSPPGRTHTGELFF
J: TRBJ2-7; size: -; V: TRBV7-9; D: -; DNA: TGTGCCAGCAGCCCCTCCGGGGGAACCACCTACGAGCAGTACTTC; CDR3: CASSPSGGTTYEQYF
J: TRBJ2-7; size: -; V: TRBV3-1; D: -; DNA: TGTGCCAGCAGCCCTCCCTCGGGAGTCGCACTTCGTTACTTC; CDR3: CASSPPSGVALRYF
J: TRBJ2-7; size: -; V: TRBV14; D: -; DNA: TGTGCCAGCAGCCAAGCATGGCCAGAAGCCTACGAGCAGTACTTC; CDR3: CASSQAWPEAYEQYF
J: TRBJ2-7; size: -; V: TRBV28; D: TRBD1; DNA: TGTGCCAGCACGGGACAGGCCTACGAGCAGTACTTC; CDR3: CASTGQAYEQYF
J: TRBJ1-2; size: few; V: TRBV11-2; D: TRBD1; DNA: TGTACCAGCAGCCCGGGGACAGGGGGCGACTATGGCTACACCTTC; CDR3: CTSSPGTGGDYGYTF
J: TRBJ1-2; size: few; V: TRBV20-1; D: -; DNA: TGCAGTGCTAGAGGAGGAGGGACCTATGGCTACACCTTC; CDR3: CSARGGGTYGYTF
J: TRBJ2-3; size: few; V: TRBV7-7; D: TRBD2; DNA: TGTGCCAGCAGCTCGACTAGCGGGAGAGGGGATACGCAGTATTTT; CDR3: CASSSTSGRGDTQYF
J: TRBJ1-2; size: many; V: TRBV28; D: -; DNA: TGTGCCAGCAGTCGGACGGATGGCTACACCTTC; CDR3: CASSRTDGYTF
J: TRBJ2-1; size: -; V: TRBV2; D: TRBD2; DNA: TGTGCCAGCAGTGAAGCCTTAGCGGGAGGGGCCTACAATGAGCAGTTCTTC; CDR3: CASSEALAGGAYNEQFF
J: TRBJ1-1; size: many; V: TRBV5-1; D: -; DNA: TGCGCCAGCAGCTTGGATCCCCAGGTGGCCACTGAAGCTTTCTTT; CDR3: CASSLDPQVATEAFF
J: TRBJ1-2; size: -; V: TRBV28; D: -; DNA: TGTGCCAGCAAAGTGGACGGACTCTATGGCTACACCTTC; CDR3: CASKVDGLYGYTF
J: TRBJ1-5; size: -; V: TRBV4-1; D: -; DNA: TGCGCCAGCAGCCAAGATGGAAAGGGGTATCAGCCCCAGCATTTT; CDR3: CASSQDGKGYQPQHF
J: TRBJ2-7; size: -; V: TRBV19; D: TRBD1; DNA: TGTGCCAGTAGTCAAACCGGGACAGCCTACGAGCAGTACTTC; CDR3: CASSQTGTAYEQYF
J: TRBJ1-6; size: -; V: TRBV3-1; D: TRBD1; DNA: TGTGCCAGCAGCCTAACAGACAGGGGGCGGAATTCACCCCTCCACTTT; CDR3: CASSLTDRGRNSPLHF